The next 21 T cell receptor beta chains were all read from a single sample in a study of cytomegalovirus exposure and HLA in healthy donors. Clones were sequenced by immunoSEQ multiplex PCR, and TCRdb holds only the in-frame ones, with some missing. In the table there are approximately 280,000 clones, approximately 83% of which are singletons. The sequenced sample consisted of PBMCs. These receptors were collected from a young woman in good health and CMV-seronegative.

This chain joins TRBV6-5 and TRBJ1-1; the D gene is possibly TRBD1 (6 bases). The CDR3 spans 15 residues. With 4 bases removed from V and 0 bases from J, the gap between germline ends came to 12 bases. CDR1 is MNHEY, CDR2 SVGAGI, per germline. The CDR3 loop reads CASSSNQGMNTEAFF. The CDR3 coding sequence is TGTGCCAGCAGTTCAAATCAGGGGATGAACACTGAAGCTTTCTTT.

Concerning this clone: The sample carries other DNA sequences with the same CDR3. The CDR3 region has the DNA TGTGCCAGCAGTTCAGGACACGGAGTGGACGAGCAGTACTTC. Amino acid sequence: CASSSGHGVDEQYF. The chain uses TRBV6-5 and TRBJ2-7, with D possibly being TRBD1 (5 bases). Germline values: CDR1 MNHEY, CDR2 SVGAGI. Between the trimmed V and J ends, which lost 4 bases and 5 bases, there was a span of 15 bases. The length of the CDR3 is 14 residues.

J is TRBJ2-6 and V is TRBV6-4; a possible D gene is TRBD1 (6 bases). CDR3 size: 17 residues. Germline V gene lookup returns CDR1 MRHNA and CDR2 SNTAGT. The V end lost 0 bases, the J end lost 1 base, and 10 bases lay between the germline ends. CDR3 nucleotides: TGTGCCAGCAGTGACTCTCACACAGGGTCTGGGGCCAACGTCCTGACTTTC. This sequence encodes CASSDSHTGSGANVLTF.

J is TRBJ2-2 and V is TRBV6-4, with D hard to call. The CDR3 consists of 13 residues. Trimming removed 2 bases at V and 6 bases at J, with 7 bases between. Germline V CDR1 and CDR2: MRHNA, SNTAGT. The CDR3 sequence is CASSDNLAGELFF. CDR3 coding DNA: TGTGCCAGCAGTGACAATCTCGCCGGGGAGCTGTTTTTT.

This sequence joins TRBV5-1 and TRBJ2-7; 12 bases fit TRBD2. The CDR3 loop spans 15 amino acids. Looked up from germline, CDR1 is SGHRS and CDR2 is YFSETQ. Germline trimming cut 1 base from V and 4 bases from J; bases unmatched to any gene: 3. The CDR3 nucleotides read TGCGCCAGCAGCTTGTTGACTAGCGGGAGTTACGAGCAGTACTTC. Amino acids: CASSLLTSGSYEQYF.

This clone is a singleton in its sample. V gene TRBV5-1 combines with J gene TRBJ1-1; perhaps TRBD1 as D (6 bases). The CDR3 is 14 amino acids. V gave up 7 bases and J gave up 6 bases, with 19 bases separating them. Germline assignment: CDR1 SGHRS and CDR2 YFSETQ. The CDR3 region has the DNA TGCGCCAGCTATAATGCCAGGGGCGCCTCTGAAGCTTTCTTT. Encoded protein: CASYNARGASEAFF.

V is TRBV5-1 and J is TRBJ2-7, with 7 bases lining up with TRBD1. With V trimmed by 0 bases and J by 4 bases, 1 base remained unmatched. This CDR3 is 13 amino acids long. Germline assignment: CDR1 SGHRS and CDR2 YFSETQ. CDR3 bases: TGCGCCAGCAGCTTGGAGACAGGGTACGAGCAGTACTTC. This translates into CASSLETGYEQYF.

The chain joins TRBV4-1 to TRBJ1-5; 9 nucleotides match TRBD1. The germline V gene has CDR1 MGHRA and CDR2 YSYEKL. Unmatched junction bases numbered 12, after V lost 1 base and J lost 2 bases. CDR3 length: 19 amino acids. The CDR3 DNA reads as TGCGCCAGCAGCCAAGTCTGGGACAGGGACGAGTCGGGCAATCAGCCCCAGCATTTT. It encodes CASSQVWDRDESGNQPQHF.

Regarding this clone: Additional DNA sequences in this sample encode the identical CDR3. This chain links TRBV7-2 with TRBJ2-2; D remains ambiguous. The CDR3 runs 14 residues. The germline gives CDR1 SGHTA, CDR2 FQGNSA. V was trimmed by 0 bases and J by 3 bases, leaving 5 bases between them. CDR3 bases: TGTGCCAGCAGCTTAGCCCGGGACACCGGGGAGCTGTTTTTT. It codes for CASSLARDTGELFF.

V gene TRBV6-1 combines with J gene TRBJ2-1; D ambiguous. The V end lost 6 bases, the J end lost 9 bases, and 12 bases lay between the germline ends. Germline loops: CDR1 MNHNS, CDR2 SASEGT. The CDR3 consists of 12 residues. The CDR3 sequence is CASSSPRLEQFF. CDR3 DNA sequence: TGTGCCAGCAGCAGTCCCAGGCTTGAGCAGTTCTTC.

The chain employs TRBV27 and TRBJ2-7, with 10 bases matching TRBD2. The CDR3 sequence is 18 residues long. Germline trimming cut 6 bases from V and 3 bases from J; bases unmatched to any gene: 17. Germline-derived CDR1 and CDR2 are MNHEY and SMNVEV (reference sequence). CDR3 DNA: TGTGCCAGCAGCTCCGGGACTAGCGTAGGGCAGGCCCTCTACGAGCAGTACTTC. Translating gives CASSSGTSVGQALYEQYF.

The chain couples TRBV9 to TRBJ2-3; D may be TRBD2 (7 bases). The CDR3 spans 15 residues. The germline V gene encodes CDR1 SGDLS and CDR2 YYNGEE. V was clipped by 0 bases and J by 2 bases, with 10 bases between them. Written as DNA, the CDR3 is TGTGCCAGCAGCGTAGTGGGGGGGGCCACAGATACGCAGTATTTT. This gives the protein CASSVVGGATDTQYF.

The chain carries TRBV19 and TRBJ1-1; 8 bases fit TRBD1. Trimming at V came to 5 bases and at J to 1 base, leaving 6 bases not matched to a gene. Germline CDR1 and CDR2: LNHDA and SQIVND (reference sequence). This CDR3 is 15 amino acids long. CDR3 coding DNA: TGTGCCAGTAGTCCCCGGACAGGGCAGAACACTGAAGCTTTCTTT. Translation gives CASSPRTGQNTEAFF.

The chain employs TRBV6-5 and TRBJ2-2; D not certain. This CDR3 contains 14 residues. Germline V CDR1 and CDR2: MNHEY, SVGAGI. Trimming took 2 bases from V and 3 from J, leaving 7 bases between them. The CDR3 is CASSYDTYTGELFF. CDR3 in DNA: TGTGCCAGCAGTTACGACACTTACACCGGGGAGCTGTTTTTT.

The chain uses TRBV6-5 and TRBJ2-7; possibly TRBD2 for D (5 bases). The CDR3 sequence is 15 residues long. The V gene lost 6 bases and the J gene lost 0 bases, with 15 bases spanning the gap. CDR1 and CDR2 (germline): MNHEY, SVGAGI. This CDR3 is CASRLGNRGSYEQYF. CDR3 DNA sequence: TGTGCCAGCAGGCTGGGGAATCGGGGCTCCTACGAGCAGTACTTC.

The chain couples TRBV5-4 to TRBJ2-7; possibly TRBD1 for D (5 bases). The CDR3 is made up of 16 amino acids. Germline values: CDR1 SGHNT, CDR2 YYREEE (reference sequence). Deletions cut 1 base from V and 3 bases from J, with 17 bases between. This chain's CDR3 is CASSLNPTASFYEQYF. As DNA, the CDR3 is TGTGCCAGCAGCTTGAACCCGACAGCGTCGTTCTACGAGCAGTACTTC.

The chain combines TRBV4-3 with TRBJ2-1; the D gene is possibly TRBD1 (6 bases). V was trimmed by 0 bases and J by 8 bases, leaving 11 bases between them. The CDR3 totals 14 residues. The germline gives CDR1 LGHNA, CDR2 YSLEER. CDR3 in DNA: TGCGCCAGCAGCCAAGAAAAGGGGGTGGATGAGCAGTTCTTC. Translated, it gives CASSQEKGVDEQFF.

This chain connects TRBV7-3 to TRBJ2-5; a possible D gene is TRBD1 (5 bases). The germline V gene encodes CDR1 SGHTA and CDR2 FQGTGA. V was pared by 3 bases and J by 5 bases, with 10 bases between. The CDR3 length is 13 residues. The CDR3 protein is CASSFVQEETQYF. The CDR3 DNA sequence: TGTGCCAGCAGCTTCGTACAGGAGGAGACCCAGTACTTC. Full variable domain (outside the CDR3, taken from reference TRBV7-3 and TRBJ2-5): GAGVSQTPSNKVTEKGKYVELRCDPISGHTALYWYRQSLGQGPEFLIYFQGTGAADDSGLPNDRFFAVRPEGSVSTLKIQRTERGDSAVYLCASSFVQEETQYFGPGTRLLVL.

J is TRBJ1-1 and V is TRBV2; D ambiguous. The ends were cut back, 7 bases at V and 1 base at J, with 10 bases in the middle. The CDR3 spans 13 residues. The germline CDR1 and CDR2 sequences are SNHLY and FYNNEI. CDR3 sequence (DNA): TGTGCCAGCAAGGGAGAGGGGAACACTGAAGCTTTCTTT. It translates to CASKGEGNTEAFF.

This clone was seen a few times. The chain recombines TRBV13 with TRBJ1-5, with TRBD1 matching over 8 bases. Germline CDR1 and CDR2: PRHDT and FYEKMQ (reference sequence). The CDR3 spans 17 residues. After removal of 5 bases from V and 0 bases from J, the junction contained 9 bases not matched to a gene. The DNA for the CDR3 is TGTGCCAGCAGCGCCGGACAGGGAACGTATAGCAATCAGCCCCAGCATTTT. It is translated as CASSAGQGTYSNQPQHF.

This chain uses TRBV7-9 with TRBJ2-7, with TRBD2 as a possible D gene (7 bases). CDR3 length: 15 residues. V was trimmed by 4 bases and J by 2 bases, leaving 15 bases between them. CDR1 is SEHNR and CDR2 is FQNEAQ in the germline V gene (reference sequence). The CDR3 DNA follows: TGTGCCAGCAGCTGGGACGGGGAGGGGGCCTACGAGCAGTACTTC. It encodes CASSWDGEGAYEQYF.